This T cell receptor beta chain was captured in a study of blood T cells in healthy people across ages. On the study more broadly: With template switching, about one barcoded beta molecule was captured per two T cells.

Isolated PBMCs totaled at least 6 million in each sample. Using a J-beta primer mix together with a sample-barcoded 5' primer, a second PCR was run for roughly 6 to 12 cycles. TCRdb reprocessed the 5' RACE reads with MiXCR, giving one entry per CDR3 protein. In the table there are about a million distinct CDR3 sequences, about 53% of which are singletons. The CDR3 consists of 15 residues. Trimming removed 8 bases at V and 2 bases at J, with 17 bases between. The specimen was blood. This clonotype originated in a woman aged 55-70 years in good health. This chain connects TRBV12-3 or TRBV12-4 to TRBJ2-3, with D perhaps TRBD1 or TRBD2 (5 bases each). The CDR3 loop reads CASVPGRAITDTQYF. In nucleotides, the CDR3 is TGTGCCAGCGTCCCGGGACGAGCGATCACAGATACGCAGTATTTT.